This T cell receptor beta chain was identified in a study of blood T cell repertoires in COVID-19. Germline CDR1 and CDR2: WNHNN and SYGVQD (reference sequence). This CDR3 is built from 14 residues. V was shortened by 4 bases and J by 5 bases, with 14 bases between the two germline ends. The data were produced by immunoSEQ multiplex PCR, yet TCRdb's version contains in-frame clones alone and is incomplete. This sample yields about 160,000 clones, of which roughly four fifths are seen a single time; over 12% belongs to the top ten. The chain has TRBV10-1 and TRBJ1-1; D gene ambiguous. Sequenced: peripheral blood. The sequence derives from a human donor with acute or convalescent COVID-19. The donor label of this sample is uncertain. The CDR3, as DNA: TGCGCCAGCAGTGTTCACCCCGGAGGGACTGAAGCTTTCTTT. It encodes CASSVHPGGTEAFF.